This section outlines one T cell receptor (beta chain) sequence together with its context. V shed 4 bases and J shed 0 bases, with 7 bases lying between them. Germline V gene data show CDR1 as SGHTA and CDR2 as FQGTGA. The CDR3 loop spans 13 amino acids. The data are from a study of blood T cell repertoires in COVID-19. Study details: Acute and convalescent COVID-19 samples came from the United States, Italy and Spain. Sources were T cells, B-cell-depleted T cells, or PBMCs; the material itself was cDNA or gDNA.

Methods used by the authors: Estimation of nucleated cell counts was performed using reference gene primer amplification. Clones were sequenced by immunoSEQ multiplex PCR, and TCRdb holds only the in-frame ones, with some missing. Clone size and V and J calls were adopted from that table, with D and trimming inferred from the DNA. The table records 240,000 or so clones, around 85% of them present only once. This receptor was taken from a man aged 55 to 70 with acute or convalescent COVID-19. Sequenced input: peripheral blood. V and J are TRBV7-3 and TRBJ2-7; D call uncertain. CDR3 nucleotides: TGTGCCAGCAGCTCCCAGAACTCCTACGAGCAGTACTTC. This codes for CASSSQNSYEQYF.